This T cell receptor (beta chain) emerged from a study of CD8+CD57+ T cells in acquired aplastic anemia. Study-wide context: Sorted cells (CD4+ and CD8+) yielded DNA amounts that averaged about 3.4 ug. Study findings and constraints: Between patients and controls, over 25 CD8+ CDR3 sequences were found in common.

Profiles of TCR beta VDJ and CDR3 were generated from a genomic DNA template. TCRdb fed the reads into MiXCR, producing one record per CDR3 protein. The sample records roughly 150,000 distinct CDR3 sequences, roughly 50% being singletons. As to this clonotype: The antigen is not known.

Sequencing was done on patients that had shown CD8+CD57+ cell expansion by flow cytometry. Diagnosis of severe acquired aplastic anemia applied to all patients. Patients had received no therapy at the time of blood sampling. The sequencing input was sorted CD4+, CD8+, or CD8+CD57+ T cells (not recorded which) from PBMCs. The sequence came from a human donor with aplastic anemia.

CDR3 nucleotides: TGTGCTAGTGGTTTCTTTCATTTTTTCGGACACTCGAACACTGAAGCTTTCTTT. It encodes CASGFFHFFGHSNTEAFF. V gene TRBV12-5 combines with J gene TRBJ1-1, with D possibly being TRBD1 (5 bases). Trimming removed 3 bases at V and 1 base at J, with 21 bases between. CDR1 LGHNT and CDR2 FRNRAP come from the germline V gene. This CDR3 region has 18 residues.